A single sample is the source of the 20 T cell receptor beta chains below, sequenced in a study of T cell responses to AZD1222 COVID-19 vaccine. Produced via immunoSEQ multiplex PCR; TCRdb's table is partial and in-frame only. The sample lists under 200,000 clones; roughly 86% were seen once. The sequencing here drew on peripheral blood, taken on day 0 of AZD1222 vaccination. All receptors derive from an adult in good health.

The V gene is TRBV6-6, the J gene TRBJ2-7, with D perhaps TRBD2 (7 bases). Germline assignment: CDR1 MNHNY and CDR2 SVGAGI (reference sequence). The ends were cut back, 7 bases at V and 2 bases at J, with 15 bases in the middle. The CDR3 consists of 14 residues. The CDR3 DNA reads TGTGCCAGCAACGGTCCGGGGGGCGCCTACGAGCAGTACTTC. It specifies CASNGPGGAYEQYF.

This clone appeared a single time. This chain connects TRBV18 to TRBJ2-1; TRBD2 might be the D (7 bases). The V gene lost 1 base and the J gene lost 8 bases, with 15 bases spanning the gap. CDR3 length: 15 residues. Germline-derived CDR1 and CDR2 are KGHSH and LQKENI. The CDR3 DNA is TGTGCCAGCTCACCACTAGGGGGGGCTAATGATGAGCAGTTCTTC. Translation: CASSPLGGANDEQFF.

The chain's CDR3 is CASSLGRSYGYTF. The CDR3 nucleotides read TGTGCCAGCAGCCTCGGTAGGAGCTATGGCTACACCTTC. The chain carries TRBV14 and TRBJ1-2, with D unclear. This CDR3 spans 13 amino acids. Trimming removed 4 bases at V and 4 bases at J, with 10 bases between. Germline V gene sequence: CDR1 SGHDN, CDR2 FVKESK.

Only a few counts were recorded for this clone. The chain joins TRBV7-6 to TRBJ1-6; D gene uncertain. The V end lost 1 base, the J end lost 8 bases, and 12 bases lay between the germline ends. CDR3 length: 15 amino acids. Germline-derived CDR1 and CDR2 are SGHVS and FNYEAQ. CDR3 DNA sequence: TGTGCCAGCAGCTTAGGGACTGCTGGTGATTCACCCCTCCACTTT. Translated: CASSLGTAGDSPLHF.

CDR3 in amino acids: CAISDATGGNYGYTF. As DNA, the CDR3 is TGTGCCATCAGTGACGCGACAGGGGGTAACTATGGCTACACCTTC. The gene calls are TRBV10-3 and TRBJ1-2, with 9 bases that match TRBD1. Germline assignment: CDR1 ENHRY and CDR2 SYGVKD. This CDR3 region has 15 residues. Trimming at V came to 3 bases and at J to 1 base, leaving 3 bases not matched to a gene.

This sequence joins TRBV29-1 and TRBJ2-2; 8 bases match TRBD2. Losses at the gene ends were 4 bases for V and 5 bases for J; bases not matched to a gene: 3. Germline lookup yields CDR1 SQVTM and CDR2 ANQGSEA. The CDR3 is 13 residues long. For the CDR3, the DNA is TGCAGCGTTGGAGCGGGAGCGACCGGGGAGCTGTTTTTT. It specifies CSVGAGATGELFF.

The V and J genes are TRBV19 and TRBJ1-1; D ambiguous. The CDR3 totals 13 residues. Per germline, CDR1 LNHDA and CDR2 SQIVND (reference sequence). V was shortened by 4 bases and J by 1 base, with 7 bases between the two germline ends. The CDR3 reads CASSTSGNTEAFF. CDR3 DNA sequence: TGTGCCAGTAGTACATCAGGGAACACTGAAGCTTTCTTT.

V usage is TRBV18 and J usage is TRBJ1-5; 9 bases are a match to TRBD1. CDR3 length: 15 residues. CDR1 is KGHSH, CDR2 LQKENI, per germline. The junction had 8 bases not matched to a gene; V was cut back by 5 bases and J by 6 bases. The CDR3 protein is CASSEGQGDSQPQHF. CDR3 nucleotide sequence: TGTGCCAGCTCAGAGGGACAGGGTGATAGTCAGCCCCAGCATTTT.

The chain couples TRBV7-9 to TRBJ1-5, with D maybe TRBD1 (6 bases). Germline CDR1 is SEHNR and CDR2 is FQNEAQ (reference sequence). The CDR3 length is 14 residues. Trimming stripped 4 bases from V and 6 bases from J, with 13 bases between. CDR3 nucleotide sequence: TGTGCCAGCAGCTCGACGGGGGGGGCTCAGCCCCAGCATTTT. Translation: CASSSTGGAQPQHF.

The chain joins TRBV5-5 to TRBJ1-1; D is ambiguous. Germline CDR1 is SGHKS and CDR2 is YYEKEE (reference sequence). The length of the CDR3 is 16 residues. With 0 bases removed from V and 0 bases from J, the gap between germline ends came to 12 bases. DNA of the CDR3: TGTGCCAGCAGCTTGGACAGTAGAAAAATGAACACTGAAGCTTTCTTT. As protein: CASSLDSRKMNTEAFF.

This sequence joins TRBV4-3 and TRBJ1-1, with D tentatively TRBD1 (5 bases). Germline values: CDR1 LGHNA, CDR2 YSLEER. V lost 1 base and J 1 base, leaving 7 bases between the germline ends. There are 14 residues in the CDR3. Here the CDR3 DNA reads TGCGCCAGCAGCCAAGTCGACAGGAACACTGAAGCTTTCTTT. It is translated as CASSQVDRNTEAFF.

The chain recombines TRBV7-3 with TRBJ1-1; the D gene is possibly TRBD1 (6 bases). Deletions cut 7 bases from V and 0 bases from J, with 12 bases between. Germline V gene sequence: CDR1 SGHTA, CDR2 FQGTGA. This CDR3 has 14 amino acids. Here the CDR3 reads CASTVGGLNTEAFF. The CDR3 DNA reads TGTGCCAGCACCGTGGGGGGGCTGAACACTGAAGCTTTCTTT.

The gene calls are TRBV18 and TRBJ1-2, with 7 bases lining up with TRBD1. With 5 bases clipped from V and 5 bases from J, the junction kept 5 bases outside the gene matches. Germline CDR1 is KGHSH and CDR2 is LQKENI. The CDR3 length is 13 residues. Here the CDR3 DNA reads TGTGCCAGCTCAGACGACAGGGTGTATGGCTACACCTTC. This codes for CASSDDRVYGYTF. Full variable domain (outside the CDR3, taken from reference TRBV18 and TRBJ1-2): NAGVMQNPRHLVRRRGQEARLRCSPMKGHSHVYWYRQLPEEGLKFMVYLQKENIIDESGMPKERFSAEFPKEGPSILRIQQVVRGDSAAYFCASSDDRVYGYTFGSGTRLTVV.

For this clone: Compared with germline, one end of the junction differs, possibly owing to a read error. The chain recombines TRBV7-9 with TRBJ1-2; D not certain. Germline V gene lookup returns CDR1 SEHNR and CDR2 FQNEAQ (reference sequence). This CDR3 contains 12 residues. The DNA for the CDR3 is TGTGCCAGCAGCTTAGGAGGTACCGAGGGCGCCTTC. This translates into CASSLGGTEGAF.

The chain couples TRBV24-1 to TRBJ2-2; no definite D call. CDR1 and CDR2 from the germline V gene are KGHDR and SFDVKD. CDR3 length: 15 residues. V was pared by 3 bases and J by 7 bases, with 14 bases between. CDR3 sequence reads: CATSDGRIKGGELFF. For the CDR3, the DNA is TGTGCCACCAGTGATGGACGGATCAAGGGCGGGGAGCTGTTTTTT.

The chain links TRBV6-5 to TRBJ2-7; a weak D match, TRBD1 (7 bases). Germline V gene lookup returns CDR1 MNHEY and CDR2 SVGAGI. V dropped 2 bases and J dropped 9 bases, with 17 bases sitting between them. The CDR3 has 14 residues. In DNA, the CDR3 is TGTGCCAGCAGTTACGGGGGGACAGAGGGTCGGCAGTACTTC. Protein: CASSYGGTEGRQYF.

Comment on this clone: Mismatch with germline at one junction end may stem from a read error. This sequence joins TRBV19 and TRBJ1-6; 9 bases line up with TRBD1. This CDR3 region has 14 residues. Germline CDR1 and CDR2: LNHDA and SQIVND (reference sequence). The CDR3 region has the DNA TGTGCCAGTGGTATGAGGGACAGGGTTTCACCCCTCCACTTT. It specifies CASGMRDRVSPLHF.

This chain links TRBV6-4 with TRBJ2-7, with D perhaps matching TRBD1 (5 bases). This CDR3 spans 13 amino acids. V dropped 7 bases and J dropped 5 bases, with 15 bases sitting between them. Germline values: CDR1 MRHNA, CDR2 SNTAGT. The CDR3 DNA sequence: TGTGCCAGCATCCCAGGGATGGTCAACGAGCAGTACTTC. This codes for CASIPGMVNEQYF.

The chain has TRBV4-1 and TRBJ2-5; D ambiguous. The V and J ends lost 1 base and 4 bases respectively, with 13 bases between them. This CDR3 has 15 amino acids. Per the germline V gene, CDR1 is MGHRA and CDR2 is YSYEKL. CDR3 nucleotides: TGCGCCAGCAGCCAAGCTACTTCCCTAGGAGAGACCCAGTACTTC. The encoded protein is CASSQATSLGETQYF.

The chain has TRBV11-2 and TRBJ2-5; a weak D match, TRBD1 (5 bases). Looked up from germline, CDR1 is SGHAT and CDR2 is FQNNGV. V was clipped by 1 base and J by 5 bases, with 8 bases between them. CDR3 length: 13 amino acids. CDR3 sequence reads: CASSLGQRETQYF. In DNA, the CDR3 is TGTGCCAGCAGCTTAGGACAGAGGGAGACCCAGTACTTC.